Presented here are 24 T cell receptor beta chains from one specimen sequenced in a study of human T cells and chemical hapten exposure. TCRdb independently ran MiXCR on the RACE reads; one entry per CDR3 protein. The sample has around 380,000 distinct CDR3 sequences, approximately 4.4% seen once; the top ten hold under 2.5%. As for time point: patch test 1, 2 weeks after DPC sensitization. Documented treatment: therapeutic diphenylcyclopropenone sensitization with weekly scalp DPC. The specimen was whole blood, collected in connection with sensitization to the hapten diphenylcyclopropenone (DPC). All receptors come from a woman aged 45-65 years with alopecia areata. Some clones in this sample may be carry-over from other donors' samples.

This clonotype was counted many times. DNA for the CDR3: TGTGCCATCAGCCAGGCGCCAGACTATGGCTACACCTTC. Its translation is CAISQAPDYGYTF. This rearrangement joins TRBV10-3 to TRBJ1-2; D is undetermined. CDR1 ENHRY and CDR2 SYGVKD come from the germline V gene. CDR3 size: 13 residues. V dropped 6 bases and J dropped 3 bases, with 11 bases sitting between them.

This clonotype was counted many times. The chain uses TRBV5-1 and TRBJ1-1; D may be TRBD1 (5 bases). The CDR3 is 14 residues long. Trimming stripped 9 bases from V and 1 base from J, with 16 bases between. In germline, CDR1 is SGHRS, CDR2 YFSETQ. The chain's CDR3 is CATRTGTANTEAFF. The CDR3 DNA is TGCGCCACCAGAACCGGGACGGCGAACACTGAAGCTTTCTTT.

This chain connects TRBV29-1 to TRBJ2-1; D unresolved. Deletions cut 3 bases from V and 7 bases from J, with 13 bases between. Per germline, CDR1 SQVTM and CDR2 ANQGSEA. The CDR3 loop spans 13 amino acids. The DNA of the CDR3 is TGCAGCGTTGATGAGTTGCGGACGAATGAGCAGTTCTTC. Encoded protein: CSVDELRTNEQFF.

This chain uses TRBV2 with TRBJ2-5, with unresolved D. Germline V CDR1 and CDR2: SNHLY, FYNNEI. This CDR3 comprises 16 residues. With 4 bases removed from V and 4 bases from J, the gap between germline ends came to 19 bases. The CDR3 loop reads CASSVRRAPKRETQYF. CDR3 sequence (DNA): TGTGCCAGCAGTGTCCGCCGGGCCCCGAAGAGAGAGACCCAGTACTTC.

The CDR3 DNA reads TGCAGTGCTAAAGGAGGACTGATCTACGAGCAGTACTTC. It specifies CSAKGGLIYEQYF. This chain joins TRBV20-1 and TRBJ2-7; D is perhaps TRBD2 (5 bases). Trimming stripped 4 bases from V and 3 bases from J, with 13 bases between. Germline V gene lookup returns CDR1 DFQATT and CDR2 SNEGSKA (reference sequence). This CDR3 has 13 amino acids.

The chain uses TRBV4-2 and TRBJ1-6; D uncertain. From germline, CDR1 is LGHNA and CDR2 YNFKEQ. CDR3 size: 16 residues. Trimming took off 0 bases at V and 5 bases at J, with 11 bases between the two ends. The CDR3 DNA sequence: TGTGCCAGCAGCCAAGATCGGACGGTGAATAATTCACCCCTCCACTTT. As protein: CASSQDRTVNNSPLHF.

This clonotype was observed at least ten times. The chain recombines TRBV27 with TRBJ1-1; TRBD1 agrees at 9 bases. Germline CDR1 MNHEY, CDR2 SMNVEV (reference sequence). There are 14 residues in the CDR3. V dropped 8 bases and J dropped 4; count of bases not matched to a gene: 8. The CDR3 nucleotides read TGTGCCAGCTATAACAGGGGGCTGGGCACTGAAGCTTTCTTT. It is translated as CASYNRGLGTEAFF.

Regarding this clonotype: A read error is possible here, since a much larger clone lies one base away. The chain joins TRBV3-1 to TRBJ1-2; a possible D gene is TRBD1 (5 bases). The V gene's germline CDR1 is LGHDT and CDR2 YNNKEL (reference sequence). V was cut by 4 bases and J by 4 bases, with 19 bases left in between. This CDR3 has 16 amino acids. The CDR3 bases are TGTGCCAGCAGCCCCCATGGGGCGCAACAATCCTATGGCTACACCTTC. Amino acids: CASSPHGAQQSYGYTF.

V usage is TRBV12-5 and J usage is TRBJ2-1; D remains ambiguous. The V end lost 0 bases, the J end lost 10 bases, and 19 bases lay between the germline ends. This CDR3 is built from 16 residues. Per germline, CDR1 LGHNT and CDR2 FRNRAP. The CDR3, as DNA: TGTGCTAGTGGTTTGGTCACCTTTGGCGCCGTCGGGGAGCAGTTCTTC. It encodes CASGLVTFGAVGEQFF.

This clonotype was seen many times. CDR3 in amino acids: CASSRAGNDGYTF. The CDR3 bases are TGTGCCAGCAGCCGAGCAGGGAACGATGGCTACACCTTC. V gene TRBV3-1 combines with J gene TRBJ1-2, with D possibly matching TRBD1 (5 bases). Germline lookup yields CDR1 LGHDT and CDR2 YNNKEL (reference sequence). Trimming took off 4 bases at V and 6 bases at J, with 12 bases between the two ends. There are 13 residues in the CDR3. Filled out from reference TRBV3-1 and TRBJ1-2, the complete variable domain reads DTAVSQTPKYLVTQMGNDKSIKCEQNLGHDTMYWYKQDSKKFLKIMFSYNNKELIINETVPNRFSPKSPDKAHLNLHINSLELGDSAVYFCASSRAGNDGYTFGSGTRLTVV.

This clonotype was seen only a few times. The V call is TRBV19, the J call TRBJ2-2; 8 nucleotides agree with TRBD1. The V gene's germline CDR1 is LNHDA and CDR2 SQIVND (reference sequence). With V trimmed by 6 bases and J by 2 bases, 8 bases remained unmatched. The CDR3 loop spans 16 amino acids. CDR3 sequence: CASSSAGGSNTGELFF. CDR3 bases: TGTGCCAGTAGCTCCGCAGGGGGCTCAAACACCGGGGAGCTGTTTTTT.

This clonotype was seen at least ten times. This CDR3 is CASSLGGESTYEQYF. The CDR3 DNA follows: TGTGCCAGCAGCTTGGGGGGGGAGTCGACCTACGAGCAGTACTTC. The V call is TRBV7-6, the J call TRBJ2-7, with TRBD2 matching 7 bases. V lost 3 bases and J lost 2; bases outside the gene matches: 7. Germline loops: CDR1 SGHVS, CDR2 FNYEAQ. The CDR3 runs to 15 residues.

This clonotype has ten or more counts. The gene calls are TRBV28 and TRBJ2-3; perhaps D is TRBD1 or TRBD2 (5 bases each). This CDR3 is built from 15 residues. Trimming removed 5 bases at V and 4 bases at J, with 16 bases between. Germline CDR1 MDHEN, CDR2 SYDVKM. The CDR3 DNA reads TGTGCCAGCAGTCCCGGGACCCTCGGCGCAGATACGCAGTATTTT. This sequence encodes CASSPGTLGADTQYF.

This clonotype was recorded at least ten times. The chain carries TRBV7-6 and TRBJ2-1; possibly TRBD2 for D (6 bases). The germline CDR1 and CDR2 sequences are SGHVS and FNYEAQ. V shed 1 base and J shed 8 bases, with 12 bases lying between them. The CDR3 covers 14 residues. This CDR3 reads CASSLGGMVHEQFF. The CDR3 region has the DNA TGTGCCAGCAGCTTAGGCGGGATGGTCCATGAGCAGTTCTTC.

This clonotype was detected many times. This rearrangement joins TRBV5-6 to TRBJ2-1; 13 bases are a match to TRBD2. Germline lookup yields CDR1 SGHDT and CDR2 YYEEEE. The CDR3 length is 15 residues. V dropped 1 base and J dropped 9; count of bases not matched to a gene: 4. The CDR3 protein is CASSLWTSGGLEQFF. CDR3 nucleotide sequence: TGTGCCAGCAGCTTGTGGACTAGCGGGGGACTTGAGCAGTTCTTC.

The table lists this clonotype with many counts. This chain joins TRBV14 and TRBJ2-3; no reliable D call. V dropped 10 bases and J dropped 2 bases, with 13 bases sitting between them. The CDR3 loop spans 13 amino acids. CDR1 is SGHDN, CDR2 FVKESK, per germline. CDR3 sequence reads: CATSGRITDTQYF. The CDR3 region has the DNA TGTGCCACCTCTGGCAGGATCACAGATACGCAGTATTTT.

This clonotype was recorded many times. Here the CDR3 DNA reads TGTGCCAGCAGCCCTGGGGACAGGGCGGATGAAAAACTGTTTTTT. It yields the protein CASSPGDRADEKLFF. The chain links TRBV7-2 to TRBJ1-4; TRBD1 agrees at 9 bases. The ends lost 5 bases at V and 6 bases at J; junction bases unmatched: 7. The V gene's germline CDR1 is SGHTA and CDR2 FQGNSA. This CDR3 comprises 15 residues.

This clonotype was seen many times. The rearrangement joins TRBV9 to TRBJ1-2; D might be TRBD1 (5 bases). Trimming shortened V by 0 bases and J by 1 base, and 19 bases separated the two germline ends. In germline, CDR1 is SGDLS, CDR2 YYNGEE. The CDR3 is 18 residues long. CDR3 sequence reads: CASSVDPELGPRNYGYTF. The CDR3 bases are TGTGCCAGCAGCGTAGATCCGGAATTGGGGCCCCGTAACTATGGCTACACCTTC.

This clonotype has only a few counts. The V and J genes are TRBV20-1 and TRBJ1-1, with D maybe TRBD1 (5 bases). The germline V gene encodes CDR1 DFQATT and CDR2 SNEGSKA (reference sequence). Trimming shortened V by 6 bases and J by 0 bases, and 17 bases separated the two germline ends. This CDR3 spans 15 amino acids. The CDR3 DNA is TGCAGTGCCCTGGGGCCAGAGGCCGTGAACACTGAAGCTTTCTTT. It codes for CSALGPEAVNTEAFF.

This clonotype was observed a few times. The CDR3 nucleotides are TGTGCCAGCAGGGGACAGGGGCTAAGTCAGCCCCAGCATTTT. Translation: CASRGQGLSQPQHF. J is TRBJ1-5 and V is TRBV6-5; 10 bases match TRBD1. This CDR3 region has 14 residues. Germline V gene sequence: CDR1 MNHEY, CDR2 SVGAGI. V lost 6 bases and J lost 6; bases outside the gene matches: 5.

This clonotype turned up a few times. This sequence joins TRBV24-1 and TRBJ2-1; 9 nucleotides align to TRBD2. CDR3 size: 14 residues. Trimming at V came to 9 bases and at J to 9 bases, leaving 11 bases not matched to a gene. In germline, CDR1 is KGHDR, CDR2 SFDVKD. CDR3 residues: CATGIAGVGGEQFF. The CDR3 nucleotides are TGTGCCACCGGTATAGCGGGAGTAGGAGGTGAGCAGTTCTTC.

This clonotype was seen ten or more times. The chain couples TRBV20-1 to TRBJ2-3; D is perhaps TRBD2 (5 bases). Trimming left V 0 bases short and J 2 bases short, with 12 bases between. From germline, CDR1 is DFQATT and CDR2 SNEGSKA (reference sequence). The CDR3 consists of 15 residues. The CDR3 coding sequence is TGCAGTGCTAGAGAGGACGGACTGGCCACAGATACGCAGTATTTT. It specifies CSAREDGLATDTQYF.

This clonotype occurred many times. The rearrangement joins TRBV7-6 to TRBJ2-3; 11 nucleotides line up with TRBD2. Trimming removed 5 bases from V and 1 base from J; junction bases left unmatched: 5. Germline assignment: CDR1 SGHVS and CDR2 FNYEAQ. There are 16 residues in the CDR3. Here the CDR3 reads CASSPGLAAGTDTQYF. The CDR3 region has the DNA TGTGCCAGCAGCCCGGGACTAGCGGCGGGCACAGATACGCAGTATTTT.

This clonotype was seen more than once but under ten times. The genes are TRBV20-1 and TRBJ1-1, with TRBD1 matching over 12 bases. The junction had 15 bases not matched to a gene; V was cut back by 6 bases and J by 1 base. This CDR3 is 18 amino acids long. The germline gives CDR1 DFQATT, CDR2 SNEGSKA (reference sequence). The CDR3, as DNA: TGCAGTGCCGGGGGACAGGGGGCGCCTATAGGTAGGAACACTGAAGCTTTCTTT. The encoded protein is CSAGGQGAPIGRNTEAFF.